Many counts were recorded for the clone carrying this TCR beta chain. Its specificity is not known. TCRdb recomputed calls from the reads with MiXCR, one row per CDR3 protein. Here the sample spans 6,000 or so distinct CDR3 sequences, 50% to 65% being singletons. This entry is derived from a study of T cell repertoires in cytomegalovirus infection. Looking at the study overall: Matching HLA type and CMV infection were both indicated by public TCR beta signatures. Whole-study findings and limits: In two of eight donors, the top clonotype was HLA-C-restricted CMV-specific.

This CDR3 contains 17 residues. V lost 0 bases and J lost 1; bases outside the gene matches: 7. Germline CDR1 is DFQATT and CDR2 is SNEGSKA (reference sequence). Input material: PBMCs, sequenced either directly or after in vitro stimulation (not recorded which). The clonotype originates from a human donor in good health (CMV status not recorded). Some clones in this sample may be carry-over from other donors' samples. The V gene is TRBV20-1, the J gene TRBJ2-1; the match to TRBD2 covers 9 bases. In DNA form, the CDR3 reads TGCAGTGCTAGAGATCTCGAGACTAGCGGATCCTACAATGAGCAGTTCTTC. Amino acid sequence: CSARDLETSGSYNEQFF.